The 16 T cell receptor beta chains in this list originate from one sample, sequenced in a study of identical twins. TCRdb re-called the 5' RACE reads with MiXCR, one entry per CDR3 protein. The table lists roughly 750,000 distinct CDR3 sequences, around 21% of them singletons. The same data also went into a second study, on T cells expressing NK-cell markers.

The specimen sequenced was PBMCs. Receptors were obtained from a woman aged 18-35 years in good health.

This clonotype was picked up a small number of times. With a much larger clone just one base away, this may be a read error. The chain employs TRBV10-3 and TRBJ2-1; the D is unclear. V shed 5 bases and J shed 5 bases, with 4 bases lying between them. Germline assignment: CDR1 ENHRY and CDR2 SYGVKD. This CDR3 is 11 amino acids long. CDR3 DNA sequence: TGTGCCATCAGTCCCCACAATGAGCAGTTCTTC. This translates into CAISPHNEQFF.

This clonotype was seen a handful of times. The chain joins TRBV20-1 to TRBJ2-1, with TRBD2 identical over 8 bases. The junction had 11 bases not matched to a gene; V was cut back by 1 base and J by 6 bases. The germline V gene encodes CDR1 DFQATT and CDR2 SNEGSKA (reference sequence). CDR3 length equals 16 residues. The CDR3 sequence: CSARVLSGSMFNEQFF. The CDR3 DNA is TGCAGTGCTAGAGTGCTCAGCGGGAGTATGTTCAATGAGCAGTTCTTC.

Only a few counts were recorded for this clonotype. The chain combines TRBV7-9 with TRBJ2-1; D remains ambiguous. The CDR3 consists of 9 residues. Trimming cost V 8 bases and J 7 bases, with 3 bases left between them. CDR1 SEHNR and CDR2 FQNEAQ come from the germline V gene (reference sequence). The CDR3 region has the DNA TGTGCCAGCCCGAATGAGCAGTTCTTC. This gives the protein CASPNEQFF.

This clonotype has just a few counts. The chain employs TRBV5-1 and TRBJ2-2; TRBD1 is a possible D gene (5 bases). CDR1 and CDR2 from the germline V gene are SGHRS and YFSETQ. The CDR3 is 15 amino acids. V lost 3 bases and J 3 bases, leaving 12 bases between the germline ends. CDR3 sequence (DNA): TGCGCCAGCAGCTACGACAGTATTGACACCGGGGAGCTGTTTTTT. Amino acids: CASSYDSIDTGELFF.

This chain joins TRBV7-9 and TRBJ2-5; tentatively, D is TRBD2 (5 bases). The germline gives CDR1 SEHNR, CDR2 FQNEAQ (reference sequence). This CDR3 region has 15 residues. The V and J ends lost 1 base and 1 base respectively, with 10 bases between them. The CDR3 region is CASSLGAGLQETQYF. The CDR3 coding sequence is TGTGCCAGCAGCTTAGGCGCGGGCCTCCAAGAGACCCAGTACTTC.

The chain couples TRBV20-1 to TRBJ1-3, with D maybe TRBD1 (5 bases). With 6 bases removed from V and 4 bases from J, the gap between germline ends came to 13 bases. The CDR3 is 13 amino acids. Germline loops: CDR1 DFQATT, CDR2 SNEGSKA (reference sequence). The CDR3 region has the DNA TGCAGTGCCACCCAGGGTACGGGAAACACCATATATTTT. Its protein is CSATQGTGNTIYF.

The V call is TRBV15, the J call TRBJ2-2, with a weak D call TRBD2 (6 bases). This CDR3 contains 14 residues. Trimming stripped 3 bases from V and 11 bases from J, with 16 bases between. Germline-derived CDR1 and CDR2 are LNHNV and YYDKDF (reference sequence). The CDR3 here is CATSSPGLPSELFF. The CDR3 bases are TGTGCCACCAGCAGCCCGGGACTCCCGTCCGAGCTGTTTTTT.

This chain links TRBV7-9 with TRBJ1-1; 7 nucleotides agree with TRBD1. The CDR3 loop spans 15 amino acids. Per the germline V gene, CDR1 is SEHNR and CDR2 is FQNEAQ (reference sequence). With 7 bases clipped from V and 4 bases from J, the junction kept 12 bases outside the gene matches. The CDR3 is CASTPPPGGGTEAFF. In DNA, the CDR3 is TGTGCCAGCACCCCTCCCCCAGGGGGGGGCACTGAAGCTTTCTTT. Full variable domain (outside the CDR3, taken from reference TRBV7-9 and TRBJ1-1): DTGVSQNPRHKITKRGQNVTFRCDPISEHNRLYWYRQTLGQGPEFLTYFQNEAQLEKSRLLSDRFSAERPKGSFSTLEIQRTEQGDSAMYLCASTPPPGGGTEAFFGQGTRLTVV.

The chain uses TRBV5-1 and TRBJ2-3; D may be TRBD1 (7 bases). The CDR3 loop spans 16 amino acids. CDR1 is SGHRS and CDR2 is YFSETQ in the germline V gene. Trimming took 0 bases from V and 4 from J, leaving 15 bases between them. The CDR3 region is CASSLGTGRGPDTQYF. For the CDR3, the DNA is TGCGCCAGCAGCTTGGGGACAGGCCGGGGGCCAGATACGCAGTATTTT.

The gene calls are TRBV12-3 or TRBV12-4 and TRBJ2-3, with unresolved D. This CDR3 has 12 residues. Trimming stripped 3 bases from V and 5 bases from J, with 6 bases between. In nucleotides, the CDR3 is TGTGCCAGCAGTTTTTCGAAAGATACGCAGTATTTT. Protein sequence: CASSFSKDTQYF.

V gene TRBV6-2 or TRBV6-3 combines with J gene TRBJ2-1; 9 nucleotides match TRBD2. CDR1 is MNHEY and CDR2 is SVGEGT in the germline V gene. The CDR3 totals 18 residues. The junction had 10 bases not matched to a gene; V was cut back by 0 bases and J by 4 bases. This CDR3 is CASSYSVAGTSLYNEQFF. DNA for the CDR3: TGTGCCAGCAGTTACTCTGTAGCTGGGACTAGCCTTTACAATGAGCAGTTCTTC.

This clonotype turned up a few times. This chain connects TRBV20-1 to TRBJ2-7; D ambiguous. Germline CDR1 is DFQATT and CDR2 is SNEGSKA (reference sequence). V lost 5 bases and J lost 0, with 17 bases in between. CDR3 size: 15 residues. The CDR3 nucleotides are TGCAGTGCTTACCCACCCGACGGGTTCTCCTACGAGCAGTACTTC. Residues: CSAYPPDGFSYEQYF.

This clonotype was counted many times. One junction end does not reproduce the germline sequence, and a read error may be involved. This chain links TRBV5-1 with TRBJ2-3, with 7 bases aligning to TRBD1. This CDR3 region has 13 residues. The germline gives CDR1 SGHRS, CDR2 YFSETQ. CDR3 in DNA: TGTGCCAGCAGCTCGACAGGGACAGATACGCAGTATTTT. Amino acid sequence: CASSSTGTDTQYF.

The CDR3 DNA reads as TGTGCCAGCAGCCCGCGGACAGGCGATAATGAAAAACTGTTTTTT. The encoded protein is CASSPRTGDNEKLFF. V usage is TRBV7-6 and J usage is TRBJ1-4; 7 bases line up with TRBD1. Germline V CDR1 and CDR2: SGHVS, FNYEAQ. V gave up 5 bases and J gave up 4 bases; unmatched junction bases: 7. This CDR3 is 15 amino acids long.

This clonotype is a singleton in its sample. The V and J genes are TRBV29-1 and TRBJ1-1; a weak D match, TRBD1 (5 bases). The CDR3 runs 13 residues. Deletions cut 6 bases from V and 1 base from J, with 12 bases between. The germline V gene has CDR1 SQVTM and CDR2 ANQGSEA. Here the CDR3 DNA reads TGCAGCGTCGCAGCGGGGGGGAACACTGAAGCTTTCTTT. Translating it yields CSVAAGGNTEAFF.

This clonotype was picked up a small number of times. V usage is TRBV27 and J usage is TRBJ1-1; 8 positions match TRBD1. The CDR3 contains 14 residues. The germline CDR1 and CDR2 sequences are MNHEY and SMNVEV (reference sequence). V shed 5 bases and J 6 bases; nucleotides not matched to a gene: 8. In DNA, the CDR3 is TGTGCCAGCAGTCCCCGGACAGGGAGCGCTGAAGCTTTCTTT. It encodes CASSPRTGSAEAFF.